The rows below give T cell receptor beta chains drawn from one sample of a study of shared clonotypes between healthy human individuals. Measured with immunoSEQ multiplex PCR; TCRdb has only the in-frame clones, and not every one. The sample contains roughly 770,000 clones, just over 95% of which appear only once. The sample comprised naive CD8+ T cells sorted from blood. These receptors were taken from a man under 40 in good health. Each CDR3 is given with its conserved first and last residue. D genes are given only for firm matches. The size entry is marked missing in some rows and otherwise reads once, few, many or a size class.

v_gene	abundance	d_gene	j_gene	CDR3aa	CDR3nt
TRBV28	.	TRBD2	TRBJ2-7	CASILTSGTLYEQYF	TGTGCCAGCATTCTCACTAGCGGGACCCTCTACGAGCAGTACTTC
TRBV7-2	.	TRBD1	TRBJ2-2	CASRNRDRDTGELFF	TGTGCCAGCAGGAACCGGGACAGGGACACCGGGGAGCTGTTTTTT
TRBV29-1	few	.	TRBJ1-1	CSVESRSARTNTEAFF	TGCAGCGTTGAATCTCGGTCGGCAAGGACGAACACTGAAGCTTTCTTT
TRBV9	.	TRBD2	TRBJ2-2	CASSPSPGLELNTGELFF	TGTGCCAGCAGCCCCTCCCCGGGACTAGAGTTGAACACCGGGGAGCTGTTTTTT
TRBV6-6	once	.	TRBJ1-1	CASSSDSPEAFF	TGTGCCAGCAGCTCGGACAGCCCCGAAGCTTTCTTT
TRBV2	.	.	TRBJ2-5	CASTSLTDQETQYF	TGTGCCAGCACCTCCCTGACCGACCAAGAGACCCAGTACTTC
TRBV29-1	once	TRBD1	TRBJ1-2	CSVEARPGTENYGYTF	TGCAGCGTTGAAGCTCGGCCCGGGACAGAGAACTATGGCTACACCTTC
TRBV27	.	.	TRBJ2-3	CASSFPVQYTDTQYF	TGTGCCAGCAGTTTTCCCGTCCAGTACACAGATACGCAGTATTTT
TRBV5-5	.	TRBD1	TRBJ1-2	CASSWTGGPGYTF	TGTGCCAGCAGCTGGACAGGGGGACCAGGCTACACCTTC
TRBV30	.	TRBD2	TRBJ2-1	CAWRRASGTIEQFF	TGTGCCTGGAGGCGGGCTAGCGGGACGATTGAGCAGTTCTTC
TRBV27	.	TRBD2	TRBJ2-1	CASSFGGAYNEQFF	TGTGCCAGCAGTTTTGGGGGGGCCTACAATGAGCAGTTCTTC
TRBV19	.	.	TRBJ1-4	CASSPDEELYEKLFF	TGTGCCAGTAGCCCCGATGAGGAACTATATGAAAAACTGTTTTTT